At least ten counts were recorded for the clone carrying this T cell receptor (beta chain). Antigen unknown. TCRdb re-called the reads with MiXCR, one entry per CDR3 protein. This table has 360,000 or so distinct CDR3 sequences, about 35% appearing once. Per the germline V gene, CDR1 is SGHAT and CDR2 is FQNNGV. Trimming stripped 5 bases from V and 0 bases from J, with 15 bases between. The CDR3 has 16 residues. These data originate in a study of T cell repertoires in cytomegalovirus infection. Study as a whole: Recently described HLA-C-restricted plus well-studied HLA-B-restricted CMV epitopes were used. Signatures in public TCR beta sequences pointed to both CMV infection and matching HLA type. General study points: Clonotype analysis showed dominance of the ex vivo response by HLA-C-restricted CMV-specific TCR beta clonotypes. Of the TCR beta families, the public ones yielded a cumulative frequency that identified carriers of CMV plus the relevant HLA.

The rearrangement uses TRBV11-2 and TRBJ2-3; TRBD2 might be the D (6 bases). This sequence originates from a human donor in good health (CMV status not recorded). Some clones in this sample may be carry-over from other donors' samples. The sample in question was cultured PBMCs, obtained from culture after CMV antigen stimulation. CDR3 sequence (DNA): TGTGCCAGCAGCCTCCGGTCGGGACTTAGCACAGATACGCAGTATTTT. This sequence encodes CASSLRSGLSTDTQYF. Full variable domain (missing parts from reference TRBV11-2 and TRBJ2-3): EAGVAQSPRYKIIEKRQSVAFWCNPISGHATLYWYQQILGQGPKLLIQFQNNGVVDDSQLPKDRFSAERLKGVDSTLKIQPAKLEDSAVYLCASSLRSGLSTDTQYFGPGTRLTVL.